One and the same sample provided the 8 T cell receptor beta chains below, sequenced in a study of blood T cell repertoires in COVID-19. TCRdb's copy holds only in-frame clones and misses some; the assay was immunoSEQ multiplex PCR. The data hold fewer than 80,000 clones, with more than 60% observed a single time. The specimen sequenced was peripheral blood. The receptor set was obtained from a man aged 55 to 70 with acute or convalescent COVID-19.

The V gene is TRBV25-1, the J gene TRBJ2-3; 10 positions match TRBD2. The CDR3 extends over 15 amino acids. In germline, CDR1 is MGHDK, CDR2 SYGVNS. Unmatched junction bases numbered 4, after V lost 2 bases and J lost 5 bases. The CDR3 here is CASSELAGVRDTQYF. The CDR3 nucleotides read TGTGCCAGCAGTGAACTAGCGGGAGTAAGAGATACGCAGTATTTT. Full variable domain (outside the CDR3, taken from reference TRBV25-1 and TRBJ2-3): EADIYQTPRYLVIGTGKKITLECSQTMGHDKMYWYQQDPGMELHLIHYSYGVNSTEKGDLSSESTVSRIRTEHFPLTLESARPSHTSQYLCASSELAGVRDTQYFGPGTRLTVL.

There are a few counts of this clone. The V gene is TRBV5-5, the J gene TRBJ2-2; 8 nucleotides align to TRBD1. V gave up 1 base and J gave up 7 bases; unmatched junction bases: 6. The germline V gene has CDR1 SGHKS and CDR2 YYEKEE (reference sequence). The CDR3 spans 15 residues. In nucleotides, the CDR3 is TGTGCCAGCAGCTTGCTCCAGGGGGCGAGCGGGGAGCTGTTTTTT. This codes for CASSLLQGASGELFF.

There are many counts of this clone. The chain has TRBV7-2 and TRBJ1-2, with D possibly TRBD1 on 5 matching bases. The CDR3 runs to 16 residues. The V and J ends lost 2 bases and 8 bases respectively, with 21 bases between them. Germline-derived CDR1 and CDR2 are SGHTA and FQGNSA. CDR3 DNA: TGTGCCAGCAGCTTACTCCACCGGGGGATGGGTGAGGGCTACACCTTC. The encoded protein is CASSLLHRGMGEGYTF.

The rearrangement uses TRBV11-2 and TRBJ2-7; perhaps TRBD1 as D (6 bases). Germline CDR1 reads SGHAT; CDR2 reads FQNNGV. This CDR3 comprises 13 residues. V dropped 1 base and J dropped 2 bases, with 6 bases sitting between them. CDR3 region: CASSLGGPYEQYV. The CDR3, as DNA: TGTGCCAGCAGCTTAGGGGGGCCCTACGAGCAGTACGTC.

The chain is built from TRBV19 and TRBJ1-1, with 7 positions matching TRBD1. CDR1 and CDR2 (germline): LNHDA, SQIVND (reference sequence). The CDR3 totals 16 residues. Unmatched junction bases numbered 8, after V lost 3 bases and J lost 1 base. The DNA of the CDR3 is TGTGCCAGTAGTATGAGGGCAGGGGGTCGGAACACTGAAGCTTTCTTT. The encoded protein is CASSMRAGGRNTEAFF.

CDR3 protein: CASSPQTGGRQETQYF. The DNA for the CDR3 is TGCGCCAGCAGCCCACAGACAGGGGGGCGGCAAGAGACCCAGTACTTC. The V and J genes are TRBV5-1 and TRBJ2-5; 9 bases are shared with TRBD1. Trimming at V came to 4 bases and at J to 2 bases, leaving 9 bases not matched to a gene. The CDR3 extends over 16 amino acids. Germline V gene sequence: CDR1 SGHRS, CDR2 YFSETQ.

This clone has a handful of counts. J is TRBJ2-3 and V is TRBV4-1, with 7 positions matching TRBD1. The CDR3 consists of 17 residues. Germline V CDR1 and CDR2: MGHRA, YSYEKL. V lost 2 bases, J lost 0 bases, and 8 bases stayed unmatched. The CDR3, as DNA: TGCGCCAGCAGCCAACTTGCCGGGACAGAAAGCACAGATACGCAGTATTTT. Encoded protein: CASSQLAGTESTDTQYF.

The CDR3, as DNA: TGTGCCAGCAGCCGGACCGGCGGGGGGGATTACAATGAGCAGTTCTTC. Residues: CASSRTGGGDYNEQFF. This sequence joins TRBV4-2 and TRBJ2-1; TRBD2 matches 9 bases. V shed 4 bases and J 4 bases; nucleotides not matched to a gene: 8. Germline V gives CDR1 LGHNA, CDR2 YNFKEQ. The CDR3 is 16 amino acids.